This T cell receptor beta chain was recorded in a study of blood T cells in healthy people across ages. Study results and limitations: Diversity was higher, and naive CD4+ cells more numerous, in long-lived donors than in aged donors.

Of note for this clonotype: Antigen unknown.

A second 7 to 11 cycle PCR used barcoded and J-beta primers. Each single sample gave us at least 2.5 million CDR3-containing paired-end reads. Each CDR3 protein gets one entry after TCRdb re-called the 5' RACE reads with MiXCR. The data contain around 520,000 distinct CDR3 sequences, about 27% of them seen just once; the ten biggest clones take up 3% to 4%. These data also featured in a second study, about T cells of mothers and their children. From that paper: In both related and unrelated pairs, TCR recombination output is shaped similarly by thymic selection.

This clonotype originated in a boy aged 2 to 10 in good health. The source material was blood.

DNA for the CDR3: TGCGCCAGCAGCTCCGGACTAGCGGGAGGGCCTGACGAGCAGTACTTC. Its translation: CASSSGLAGGPDEQYF. The genes are TRBV5-1 and TRBJ2-7; 15 nucleotides agree with TRBD2. Germline lookup yields CDR1 SGHRS and CDR2 YFSETQ. CDR3 length equals 16 residues. V trimming: 3 bases; J trimming: 5 bases; junction bases outside the gene matches: 6. Full variable domain (outside the CDR3, taken from reference TRBV5-1 and TRBJ2-7): KAGVTQTPRYLIKTRGQQVTLSCSPISGHRSVSWYQQTPGQGLQFLFEYFSETQRNKGNFPGRFSGRQFSNSRSEMNVSTLELGDSALYLCASSSGLAGGPDEQYFGPGTRLTVT.